Given below is one T cell receptor beta chain in context. This clonotype has ten or more counts. No cognate antigen has been identified for it. No much larger clone is present one base from it, and per-base qualities are unavailable. This entry is derived from a study of human T cells and chemical hapten exposure (dated by TCRdb to the early 2020s). The study in broad terms: For sensitization, 2% DPC in acetone was applied to a roughly 2 cm by roughly 2 cm area of upper inner arm skin. Blood samples were taken from patients before sensitization (week 0) and at 2, 6 and about 24 weeks after DPC sensitization. Patch testing was performed on the upper back with Finn chambers containing 0.01% DPC, and the patch tests were scored after 6 days according to International Contact Dermatitis Research Group standards. About 27 alopecia patients gave blood for TCR sequencing at one to four time points (pre-sensitization, 2, 6 and 24 weeks). Libraries were combined into a pool for sequencing, and differences in TCR yield between samples came mainly from small differences in library volumes within the pool. From each blood RNA sample, both TCR alpha and TCR beta chains were sequenced. Most of the patients in the cohort were female, and the cohort covered alopecia areata with under or over 50% scalp involvement, alopecia totalis and alopecia universalis. The study tracked peripheral blood TCR repertoire changes in vivo during primary and secondary sensitization to the hapten diphenylcyclopropenone (DPC) in alopecia patients. Patients additionally received weekly therapeutic DPC doses to the scalp throughout the roughly 24-week study period. The full study reports these points: The number of PT1 expanded TCRs positively correlated with patch test score, significant at thresholds 8, 16 and 32 but not 4. The number of TCRs above 1 in 1000 frequency did not change with DPC sensitization; there was no evidence of global repertoire structure alterations. Repeated subsampling changed both the strength of the expansion versus patch-test correlation and the threshold at which the correlation became significant. All patients had alopecia, a presumed autoimmune disease, so their immune response might differ from that of healthy individuals. Significantly more large CDR3 similarity clusters were formed by expanded TCRs than by pre-sensitization or healthy control sets, consistent with antigen-driven responses.

The library came from RACE. Sequencing used a NextSeq 500. Library preparation attached unique molecular identifiers to individual cDNA molecules for quantitative, reproducible TCR counting. In the original analysis: Samples had a median of about 90,000 TCRs, with a range from about 23,224 to 750,000. The Decombinator software suite was used to annotate the V, J and CDR3 of the TCR reads. For PS versus PT1 abundance plots, all samples were subsampled to the same number of TCRs (28,000). TCRs were defined as expanded if absent before sensitization and observed at least eight times at the 2-week time point. TCRdb applied fastp at Q25 and MiXCR to the public reads, then kept only in-frame beta chains. Rows are combined by CDR3 protein, so each entry shows the most common genes and DNA. Here the V and J calls rest on TCRdb's processing, not on the authors' analysis. The sample yields some 38,000 distinct CDR3 sequences; more than 8% were counted once. The ten biggest clones cover 26% of the sample.

What the time point label conveys for this sample: patch test 3, about 24 weeks after DPC sensitization. The sample's treatment or condition label, in plain terms: therapeutic diphenylcyclopropenone sensitization with weekly scalp DPC. Total RNA was extracted from unfractionated whole blood collected in Tempus Blood RNA tubes. At every patch-test visit, the blood draw took place before the patch test was put on. Eligible patients were aged 18 to 70, diagnosed with alopecia, deemed suitable for DPC therapy, and excluded if pregnant. The CDR3 sequence holds 15 residues, the cysteine and phenylalanine included. Only the CDR3 region is kept as DNA, spanning 45 bases read in frame from base 1. Taken from the germline V gene (reference sequence), the CDR1 and CDR2 loops are GTSNPN and SVGIG. The V end loses 3 bases and the J end loses 6 bases, and a stretch of 20 bases separates them.

The receptor was isolated from a man in his fifties or sixties with alopecia areata. Some clones in this sample may be carry-over from other donors' samples. The source was whole blood, collected in connection with sensitization to the hapten diphenylcyclopropenone (DPC). The rearrangement combines TRBV30 with TRBJ1-2; the D gene is perhaps TRBD1, on 5 matching bases. The DNA sequence is given as TGTGCCTGGAGCCCCCGGGGGAGGGGAAAGGATGGCTACACCTTC. It encodes CAWSPRGRGKDGYTF.